The 8 T cell receptor beta chains below were found in one sample sequenced in a study of blood T cell repertoires in COVID-19. Measured with immunoSEQ multiplex PCR; TCRdb has only the in-frame clones, and not every one. The sample yields approximately 290,000 clones, about 80% seen once. Sequencing was performed on peripheral blood. The receptors derive from a person between 65 and 80 years old with COVID-19, enrolled during active disease.

The chain has TRBV6-5 and TRBJ2-7; 9 nucleotides line up with TRBD2. V gave up 6 bases and J gave up 7 bases; unmatched junction bases: 7. Germline V gene data show CDR1 as MNHEY and CDR2 as SVGAGI. This CDR3 is built from 13 residues. The CDR3 DNA sequence: TGTGCCAGCAGAATGGGACTAGCTGGTGAGCAGTACTTC. Translating gives CASRMGLAGEQYF.

This chain links TRBV2 with TRBJ1-4, with D uncertain. Germline lookup yields CDR1 SNHLY and CDR2 FYNNEI. The V end lost 6 bases, the J end lost 7 bases, and 9 bases lay between the germline ends. The CDR3 covers 12 residues. CDR3 DNA sequence: TGTGCCAGCAGCGGACGGGGTGAAAAACTGTTTTTT. It translates to CASSGRGEKLFF. Combining the CDR3 with reference TRBV2 and TRBJ1-4 gives the whole variable domain EPEVTQTPSHQVTQMGQEVILRCVPISNHLYFYWYRQILGQKVEFLVSFYNNEISEKSEIFDDQFSVERPDGSNFTLKIRSTKLEDSAMYFCASSGRGEKLFFGSGTQLSVL.

This clone was observed a few times. This chain joins TRBV30 and TRBJ1-5, with D maybe TRBD1 (6 bases). This CDR3 is 13 amino acids long. Germline V gene sequence: CDR1 GTSNPN, CDR2 SVGIG (reference sequence). V was trimmed by 4 bases and J by 6 bases, leaving 13 bases between them. This CDR3 is CAWKTQGSQPQHF. As DNA, the CDR3 is TGTGCCTGGAAGACACAGGGAAGTCAGCCCCAGCATTTT.

The V call is TRBV19, the J call TRBJ1-6; D is ambiguous. Per germline, CDR1 LNHDA and CDR2 SQIVND (reference sequence). Trimming cost V 2 bases and J 5 bases, with 13 bases left between them. CDR3 length equals 16 residues. The CDR3 sequence is CASSIRQAPDNSPLHF. In DNA, the CDR3 is TGTGCCAGTAGTATAAGGCAGGCGCCTGATAATTCACCCCTCCACTTT.

The chain has TRBV6-2 or TRBV6-3 and TRBJ2-2; 14 bases fit TRBD2. There are 17 residues in the CDR3. Germline assignment: CDR1 MNHEY and CDR2 SVGEGT. V shed 5 bases, J shed 6 bases, and the junction held 8 bases outside the gene matches. CDR3 loop: CASSPGLAGAWSGELFF. In nucleotides, the CDR3 is TGTGCCAGCAGTCCGGGACTAGCGGGAGCATGGTCCGGGGAGCTGTTTTTT.

The chain carries TRBV19 and TRBJ1-6, with D unclear. The germline V gene has CDR1 LNHDA and CDR2 SQIVND (reference sequence). This CDR3 is built from 13 residues. V was cut by 7 bases and J by 9 bases, with 13 bases left in between. The CDR3 is CASTVHTRSPLHF. CDR3 nucleotide sequence: TGTGCCAGTACGGTTCATACCCGTTCACCCCTCCACTTT.

The chain couples TRBV29-1 to TRBJ2-7, with 10 bases fitting TRBD2. V was clipped by 6 bases and J by 1 base; unmatched bases: 15. The length of the CDR3 is 17 residues. Germline V lookup: CDR1 SQVTM, CDR2 ANQGSEA. DNA of the CDR3: TGCAGCGTAGCGGGGTTGGTAGCGGGGGGTAATTCCTACGAGCAGTACTTC. Translated: CSVAGLVAGGNSYEQYF.

The V call is TRBV11-3, the J call TRBJ2-1; 7 bases align to TRBD2. This CDR3 has 16 residues. Germline loops: CDR1 SGHNT, CDR2 YENEEA. Unmatched junction bases numbered 11, after V lost 4 bases and J lost 5 bases. Written as DNA, the CDR3 is TGTGCCAGCAGCTCTAGGGTCGGGACTAATCACAATGAGCAGTTCTTC. It yields the protein CASSSRVGTNHNEQFF.